This record concerns one T cell receptor beta chain sequence. The antigen is undetermined. This record comes from a study of OX40 agonist ivuxolimab in advanced cancers. The study, taken as a whole, reports: Nonresponders included some who also had low normalized T-cell clonal expansion.

Sequenced by immunoSEQ multiplex PCR; TCRdb stores in-frame clones only, minus some. The sample lists 35,000 to 50,000 clones, more than 75% occurring once. Patients who had autoimmune disease history or got systemic immunosuppression were left out. Blood got drawn at baseline, again on cycle 4 day 1, and then on cycle 7 day 1. J gave up 7 bases and V 2 bases, and 6 bases lay outside the gene matches. The CDR3 runs to 15 residues. Per the germline V gene, CDR1 is MNHEY and CDR2 is SMNVEV (reference sequence). V and J are TRBV27 and TRBJ2-1, with 9 nucleotides matching TRBD2. The source is an adult with an advanced solid tumor such as melanoma, head and neck, liver or kidney cancer. Sample: CD4+ or CD8+ T cells sorted from blood, taken in a trial of the OX40 agonist ivuxolimab. CDR3 residues: CASSLIAGGLNEQFF. CDR3 coding DNA: TGTGCCAGCAGTTTAATCGCGGGGGGGCTGAATGAGCAGTTCTTC.